The rows below give T cell receptor beta chains drawn from one sample of a study of T cell changes during pregnancy in multiple sclerosis. Produced via immunoSEQ multiplex PCR; TCRdb's table is partial and in-frame only. Here the sample spans approximately 100,000 clones, about 91% being singletons. The specimen comprised peripheral blood, sampled in the second trimester of pregnancy. All receptors derive from a female donor with multiple sclerosis, enrolled in a pregnancy study. CDR3s include the opening cysteine and the closing phenylalanine or tryptophan. A D gene is named only where the DNA matches it firmly. Expanded clones are given a class, and other clones once, few, many or no size at all.

clone size	D gene	J gene	V gene	CDR3 protein
.	TRBD2	TRBJ2-7	TRBV11-2	CASDSGSRQEQYF
.	.	TRBJ1-1	TRBV27	CASSLLMNTEAFF
.	.	TRBJ1-2	TRBV29-1	CSVEVWQGGGGYTF
once	.	TRBJ1-5	TRBV19	CASSPEGQPSQPQHF
.	.	TRBJ1-5	TRBV5-5	CASSLNWMDQGDQPQHF
.	TRBD1	TRBJ1-5	TRBV19	CASRDTGGAEQPQHF
.	TRBD2	TRBJ2-1	TRBV14	CASSRSGITYNEQFF
.	.	TRBJ2-1	TRBV10-1	CASKVKRGRIEQFF
.	.	TRBJ2-3	TRBV23-1	CASPGGRGRVTDTQYF
.	TRBD1	TRBJ1-1	TRBV9	CASSIGQGGTEAFF
.	.	TRBJ1-1	TRBV21-1	CASTPVARTGLNTEAFF
.	TRBD1	TRBJ2-7	TRBV2	CASRERLGQGGGEQYF
.	TRBD1	TRBJ2-7	TRBV19	CASRNPGQGTYEQYF
.	TRBD1	TRBJ2-3	TRBV10-3	CAISGRTGVDTQYF
.	.	TRBJ1-1	TRBV7-9	CASSPYEGRTEAFF
.	TRBD2	TRBJ2-1	TRBV5-4	CASSYLAGGRNEQFF
.	.	TRBJ2-3	TRBV9	CASSAGVSGSTDTQYF
.	TRBD2	TRBJ2-7	TRBV28	CASSSRGDPARPIWQYF
.	.	TRBJ2-2	TRBV18	CASSPLQANTGELFF
once	TRBD1	TRBJ2-7	TRBV7-9	CASSLAPQGATYEQYF
.	TRBD2	TRBJ2-4	TRBV5-4	CASSLDAGEGIQYF
once	.	TRBJ1-5	TRBV28	CASSFWGHGSNQPQHF
.	TRBD1	TRBJ2-2	TRBV5-5	CASSSDMTGTVTGELFF
.	.	TRBJ2-7	TRBV25-1	CASSDQTYEQYF
.	TRBD2	TRBJ2-7	TRBV7-6	CASSLSRAGGTYEQYF
.	.	TRBJ2-3	TRBV27	CASSAYFGGTQYF
.	TRBD2	TRBJ2-3	TRBV15	CATNSIAGLTDTQYF
.	.	TRBJ2-2	TRBV15	CATSRGRGSTGELFF
.	TRBD2	TRBJ2-1	TRBV7-2	CASSLTSGSQNEQFF
.	.	TRBJ2-5	TRBV29-1	CSPSQETQYF
few	.	TRBJ2-2	TRBV19	CASKGDLDTGELFF
.	TRBD1	TRBJ1-1	TRBV5-8	CAIRRTGTTEAFF
.	TRBD1	TRBJ1-2	TRBV5-1	CASRPGQGTNYGYTF
.	.	TRBJ2-2	TRBV6-5	CASSYSILHTAGELFF
.	TRBD1	TRBJ2-7	TRBV5-1	CASSLEDREPSF
.	.	TRBJ2-7	TRBV4-2	CASSQEDRSEVYEQYF
.	TRBD2	TRBJ2-1	TRBV25-1	CATQRSPLLAGGYNEQFF
.	TRBD2	TRBJ2-7	TRBV5-6	CASSILAALYEQYF
.	TRBD2	TRBJ2-1	TRBV28	CASSLKLAGGINEQFF
.	TRBD2	TRBJ2-1	TRBV30	CAWSESGRAHDEQFF
.	TRBD1	TRBJ1-5	TRBV5-1	CASSSGTGNQPQHF
few	.	TRBJ1-1	TRBV9	CASSARQNTEAFF